This TCR beta chain was identified during a study of identical twins. Study-level points and caveats: For out-of-frame alpha sequences shared by twins, low generation probability was in excess. Beta clonotypes that were abundant in cord blood contained fewer insertions, a pattern absent from memory repertoires.

In germline, CDR1 is MGHDK, CDR2 SYGVNS. This CDR3 has 16 amino acids. Germline trimming cut 4 bases from V and 4 bases from J; bases unmatched to any gene: 2. Unique molecular identifiers were in the cDNA, with template-switch universal primer binding. TCRdb independently ran MiXCR on the 5' RACE reads; one entry per CDR3 protein. Among about 1.7 million distinct CDR3 sequences, about 32% were seen once, and the ten largest hold around 0.25%. About this clonotype: The antigen remains undetermined.

The receptor was derived from a newborn girl in good health. The V call is TRBV25-1, the J call TRBJ2-1, with 15 bases identical to TRBD2. Specimen: cord blood. The CDR3 DNA reads TGTGCCAGCAGTGGGACTAGCGGGAGGGTTTACAATGAGCAGTTCTTC. Protein: CASSGTSGRVYNEQFF.